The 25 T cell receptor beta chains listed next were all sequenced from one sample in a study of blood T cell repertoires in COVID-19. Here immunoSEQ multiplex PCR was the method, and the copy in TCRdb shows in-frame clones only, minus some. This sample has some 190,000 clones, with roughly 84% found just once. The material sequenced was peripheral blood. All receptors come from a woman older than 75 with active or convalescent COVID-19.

CDR3 in DNA: TGTGCCAGCAGTTTATTTCGACCCCTCAGGGATTCACCCCTCCACTTT. As protein: CASSLFRPLRDSPLHF. The genes are TRBV27 and TRBJ1-6; D perhaps matches TRBD1 (5 bases). The germline CDR1 and CDR2 sequences are MNHEY and SMNVEV (reference sequence). The CDR3 covers 16 residues. Trimming removed 1 base from V and 8 bases from J, with 15 bases in between.

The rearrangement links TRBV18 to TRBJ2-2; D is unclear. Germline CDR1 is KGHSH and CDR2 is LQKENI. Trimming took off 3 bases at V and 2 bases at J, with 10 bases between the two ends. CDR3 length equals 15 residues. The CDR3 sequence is CASSPHSENTGELFF. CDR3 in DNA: TGTGCCAGCTCACCGCATTCAGAAAACACCGGGGAGCTGTTTTTT.

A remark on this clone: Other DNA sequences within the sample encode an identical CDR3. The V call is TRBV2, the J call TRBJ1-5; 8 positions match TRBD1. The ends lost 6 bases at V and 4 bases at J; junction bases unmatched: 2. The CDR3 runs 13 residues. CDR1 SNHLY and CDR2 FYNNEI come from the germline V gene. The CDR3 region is CASSGQGNQPQHF. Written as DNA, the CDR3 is TGTGCCAGCAGCGGACAGGGAAATCAGCCCCAGCATTTT.

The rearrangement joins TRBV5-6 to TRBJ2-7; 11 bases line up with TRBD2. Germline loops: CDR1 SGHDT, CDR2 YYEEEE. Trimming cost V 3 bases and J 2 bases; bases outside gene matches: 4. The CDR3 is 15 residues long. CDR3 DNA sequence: TGTGCCAGCAGCTGGGGACTAGCGGAAGCCTACGAGCAGTACTTC. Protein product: CASSWGLAEAYEQYF.

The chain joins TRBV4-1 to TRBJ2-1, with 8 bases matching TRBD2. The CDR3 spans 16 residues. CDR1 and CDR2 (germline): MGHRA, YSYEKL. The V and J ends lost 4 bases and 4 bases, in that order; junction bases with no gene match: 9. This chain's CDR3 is CASSPRGGRTYNEQFF. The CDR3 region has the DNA TGCGCCAGCAGCCCCCGCGGCGGGAGGACTTACAATGAGCAGTTCTTC.

CDR3 sequence: CASRRKYRDIGEQYF. In DNA form, the CDR3 reads TGTGCCAGCCGGCGCAAATACAGGGATATAGGCGAGCAGTACTTC. The gene calls are TRBV6-5 and TRBJ2-7; perhaps TRBD1 as D (6 bases). CDR3 length: 15 amino acids. Trimming removed 8 bases at V and 6 bases at J, with 23 bases between. The germline V gene encodes CDR1 MNHEY and CDR2 SVGAGI.

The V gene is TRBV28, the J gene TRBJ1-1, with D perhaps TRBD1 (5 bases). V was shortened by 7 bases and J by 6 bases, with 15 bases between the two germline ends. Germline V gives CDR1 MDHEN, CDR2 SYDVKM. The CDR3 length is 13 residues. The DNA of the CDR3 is TGTGCCAGCACCTTCTACAGGTTCGCTGAAGCTTTCTTT. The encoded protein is CASTFYRFAEAFF.

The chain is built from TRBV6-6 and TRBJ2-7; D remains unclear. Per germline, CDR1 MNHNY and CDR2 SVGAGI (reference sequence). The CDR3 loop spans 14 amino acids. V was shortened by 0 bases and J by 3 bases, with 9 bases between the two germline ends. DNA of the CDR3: TGTGCCAGCAGTTACTCGGCAGGAAACTACGAGCAGTACTTC. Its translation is CASSYSAGNYEQYF.

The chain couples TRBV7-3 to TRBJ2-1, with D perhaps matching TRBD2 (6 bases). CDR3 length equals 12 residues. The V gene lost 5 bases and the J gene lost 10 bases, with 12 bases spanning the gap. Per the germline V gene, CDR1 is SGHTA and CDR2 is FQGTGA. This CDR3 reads CASSHPAGEQFF. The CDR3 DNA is TGTGCCAGCAGCCACCCCGCGGGAGAGCAGTTCTTC.

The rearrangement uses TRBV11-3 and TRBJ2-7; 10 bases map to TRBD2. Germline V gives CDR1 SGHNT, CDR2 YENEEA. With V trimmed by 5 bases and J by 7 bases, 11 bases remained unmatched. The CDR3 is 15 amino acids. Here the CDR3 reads CASSDALAGECEQYF. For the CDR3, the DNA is TGTGCCAGCAGCGACGCGCTAGCGGGAGAATGTGAGCAGTACTTC.

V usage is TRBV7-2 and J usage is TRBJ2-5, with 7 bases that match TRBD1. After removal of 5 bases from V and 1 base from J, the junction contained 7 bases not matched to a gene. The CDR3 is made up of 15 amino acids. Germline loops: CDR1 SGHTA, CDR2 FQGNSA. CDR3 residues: CASSDLTGFQETQYF. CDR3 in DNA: TGTGCCAGCAGCGACTTGACAGGGTTCCAAGAGACCCAGTACTTC.

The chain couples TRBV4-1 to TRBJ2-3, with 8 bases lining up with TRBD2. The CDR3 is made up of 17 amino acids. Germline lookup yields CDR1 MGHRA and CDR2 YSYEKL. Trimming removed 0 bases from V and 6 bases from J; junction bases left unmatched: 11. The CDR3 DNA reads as TGCGCCAGCAGCCAAGAGAGACGGGAGGGCCTCACTGATACGCAGTATTTT. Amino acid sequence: CASSQERREGLTDTQYF.

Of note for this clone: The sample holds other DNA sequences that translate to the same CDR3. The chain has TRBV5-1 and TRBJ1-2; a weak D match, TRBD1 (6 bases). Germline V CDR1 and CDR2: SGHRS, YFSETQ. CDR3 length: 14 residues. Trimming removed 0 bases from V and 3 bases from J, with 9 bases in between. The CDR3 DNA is TGCGCCAGCAGCTTGGGCCCAGGGGACTATGGCTACACCTTC. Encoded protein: CASSLGPGDYGYTF.

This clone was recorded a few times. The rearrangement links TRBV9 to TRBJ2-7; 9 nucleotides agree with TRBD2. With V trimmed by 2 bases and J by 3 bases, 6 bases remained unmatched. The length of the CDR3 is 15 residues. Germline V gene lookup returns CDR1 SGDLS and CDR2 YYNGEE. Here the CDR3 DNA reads TGTGCCAGCAGCGTCGATCTAGCGGGATTCTACGAGCAGTACTTC. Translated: CASSVDLAGFYEQYF.

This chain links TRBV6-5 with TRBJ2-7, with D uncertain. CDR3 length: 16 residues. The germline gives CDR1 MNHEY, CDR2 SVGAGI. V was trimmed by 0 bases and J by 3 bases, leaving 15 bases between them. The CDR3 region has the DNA TGTGCCAGCAGTTACTCTTTTGCGACGGGTAGCTACGAGCAGTACTTC. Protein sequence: CASSYSFATGSYEQYF.

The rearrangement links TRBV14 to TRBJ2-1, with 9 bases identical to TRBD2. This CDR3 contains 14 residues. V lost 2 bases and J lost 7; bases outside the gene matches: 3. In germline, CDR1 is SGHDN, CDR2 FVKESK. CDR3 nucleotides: TGTGCCAGCAGCCAATGGACTAGCGTTAATGAGCAGTTCTTC. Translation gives CASSQWTSVNEQFF. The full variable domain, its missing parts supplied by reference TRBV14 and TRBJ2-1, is EAGVTQFPSHSVIEKGQTVTLRCDPISGHDNLYWYRRVMGKEIKFLLHFVKESKQDESGMPNNRFLAERTGGTYSTLKVQPAELEDSGVYFCASSQWTSVNEQFFGPGTRLTVL.

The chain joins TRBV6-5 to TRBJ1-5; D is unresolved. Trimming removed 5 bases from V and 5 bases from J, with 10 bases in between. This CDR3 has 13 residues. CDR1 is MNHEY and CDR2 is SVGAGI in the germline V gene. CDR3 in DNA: TGTGCCAGCAGTCCCCTATACGATCAGCCCCAGCATTTT. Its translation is CASSPLYDQPQHF.

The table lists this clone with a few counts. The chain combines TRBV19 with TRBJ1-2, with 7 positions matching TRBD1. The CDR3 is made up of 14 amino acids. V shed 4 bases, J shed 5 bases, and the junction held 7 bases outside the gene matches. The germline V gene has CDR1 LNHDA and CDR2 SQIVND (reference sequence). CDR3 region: CASSTLTQGYGYTF. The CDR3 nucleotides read TGTGCCAGTAGTACCTTGACACAGGGGTATGGCTACACCTTC.

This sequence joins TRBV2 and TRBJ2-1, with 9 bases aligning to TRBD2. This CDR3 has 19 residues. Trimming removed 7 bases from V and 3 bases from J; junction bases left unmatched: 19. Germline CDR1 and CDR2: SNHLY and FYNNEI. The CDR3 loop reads CASTPGAGRSSGGYNEQFF. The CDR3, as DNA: TGTGCCAGCACCCCCGGGGCAGGGCGTAGTAGCGGGGGCTACAATGAGCAGTTCTTC.

The CDR3 DNA reads as TGTGCCAGCAGCTTAAGTCGAGGGACTGATGTGGATACGCAGTATTTT. Translated, it gives CASSLSRGTDVDTQYF. The gene calls are TRBV7-9 and TRBJ2-3, with D possibly matching TRBD2 (6 bases). Germline CDR1 and CDR2: SEHNR and FQNEAQ (reference sequence). There are 16 residues in the CDR3. V was trimmed by 2 bases and J by 6 bases, leaving 18 bases between them.

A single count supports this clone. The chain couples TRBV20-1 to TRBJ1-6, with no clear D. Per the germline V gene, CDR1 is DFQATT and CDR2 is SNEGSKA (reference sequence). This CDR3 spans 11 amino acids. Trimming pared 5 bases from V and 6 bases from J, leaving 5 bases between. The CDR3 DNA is TGCAGTGCTGGACTTAATTCACCCCTCCACTTT. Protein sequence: CSAGLNSPLHF.

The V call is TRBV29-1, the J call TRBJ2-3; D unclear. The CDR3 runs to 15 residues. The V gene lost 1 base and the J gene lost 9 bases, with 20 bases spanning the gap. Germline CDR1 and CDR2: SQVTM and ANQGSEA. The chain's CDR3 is CSVEVVLSRPGTQYF. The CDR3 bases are TGCAGCGTTGAAGTTGTGTTGTCAAGGCCAGGCACGCAGTATTTT.

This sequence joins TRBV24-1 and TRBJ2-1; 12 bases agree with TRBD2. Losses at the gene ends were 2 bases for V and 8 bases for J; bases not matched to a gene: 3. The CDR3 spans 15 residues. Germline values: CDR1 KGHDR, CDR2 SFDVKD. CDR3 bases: TGTGCCACCAGTGATTCCCGGACTAGCGGGGATGAGCAGTTCTTC. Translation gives CATSDSRTSGDEQFF.

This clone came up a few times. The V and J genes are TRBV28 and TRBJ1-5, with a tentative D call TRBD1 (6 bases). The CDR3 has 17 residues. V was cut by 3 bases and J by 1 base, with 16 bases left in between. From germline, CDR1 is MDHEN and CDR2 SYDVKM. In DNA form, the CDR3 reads TGTGCCAGCAGTTTTCCGGCAGGGGTCGGGAGCAATCAGCCCCAGCATTTT. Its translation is CASSFPAGVGSNQPQHF.

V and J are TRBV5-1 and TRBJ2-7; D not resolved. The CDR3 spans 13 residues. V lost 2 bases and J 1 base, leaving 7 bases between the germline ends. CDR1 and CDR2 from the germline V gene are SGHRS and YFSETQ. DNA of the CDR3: TGCGCCAGCAGCTTCCCCCCGTCCTACGAGCAGTACTTC. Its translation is CASSFPPSYEQYF.